Listed below are T cell receptor beta chains from one sample, sequenced in a study of blood T cell repertoires in COVID-19. Profiling relied on immunoSEQ multiplex PCR, and the TCRdb table lists in-frame clones only, not all of them. The table includes 250,000 to 350,000 clones, 80% to 90% detected once. Sequencing input: PBMCs or T cells enriched from blood (not recorded which). Receptor source: a woman aged 18-30 years who had recovered from COVID-19. CDR3s include the opening cysteine and the closing phenylalanine or tryptophan. A D gene is named only where the DNA matches it firmly. For some rows the clone size is stated as once, few or many, or as a class when expanded; others skip it.

d_call: NA; clone_size: few; v_call: TRBV3-1/TRBV3-2; j_call: TRBJ1-5; cdr3_aa: CASSRGHGGNQPQHF; cdr3_nt: TGTGCCAGCAGCCGTGGACACGGAGGCAATCAGCCCCAGCATTTT
d_call: NA; clone_size: NA; v_call: TRBV5-4; j_call: TRBJ1-2; cdr3_aa: CASSLVRRPDYGYTF; cdr3_nt: TGTGCCAGCAGCTTGGTGCGGAGACCGGACTATGGCTACACCTTC
d_call: NA; clone_size: NA; v_call: TRBV7-9; j_call: TRBJ2-7; cdr3_aa: CASSPHRDEQYF; cdr3_nt: TGTGCCAGCAGCCCCCACAGGGACGAGCAGTACTTC
d_call: TRBD1; clone_size: NA; v_call: TRBV18; j_call: TRBJ2-7; cdr3_aa: CASRQDRFDYEQYF; cdr3_nt: TGTGCCAGCCGACAGGACAGGTTTGACTACGAGCAGTACTTC
d_call: NA; clone_size: NA; v_call: TRBV6-2/TRBV6-3; j_call: TRBJ2-5; cdr3_aa: CASSGGGQETQYF; cdr3_nt: TGTGCCAGCAGTGGTGGCGGCCAAGAGACCCAGTACTTC
d_call: NA; clone_size: NA; v_call: TRBV5-1; j_call: TRBJ2-1; cdr3_aa: CASSLVSGASNEQFF; cdr3_nt: TGCGCCAGCAGCTTGGTTAGCGGAGCGTCCAATGAGCAGTTCTTC
d_call: NA; clone_size: NA; v_call: TRBV28; j_call: TRBJ1-1; cdr3_aa: CASTLAGLEHTEAFF; cdr3_nt: TGTGCCAGCACCTTGGCGGGGCTCGAACACACTGAAGCTTTCTTT
d_call: NA; clone_size: NA; v_call: TRBV2; j_call: TRBJ2-1; cdr3_aa: CASRFGGGGYNEQFF; cdr3_nt: TGTGCCAGCAGGTTCGGAGGGGGGGGATACAATGAGCAGTTCTTC
d_call: NA; clone_size: NA; v_call: TRBV4-1; j_call: TRBJ2-1; cdr3_aa: CASSQVPPISNNEQFF; cdr3_nt: TGCGCCAGCAGCCAAGTCCCGCCGATTTCTAACAATGAGCAGTTCTTC
d_call: NA; clone_size: NA; v_call: TRBV19; j_call: TRBJ1-1; cdr3_aa: CASNTDNGALEMNTEAFF; cdr3_nt: TGTGCCAGTAACACGGACAATGGAGCCTTAGAGATGAACACTGAAGCTTTCTTT
d_call: NA; clone_size: few; v_call: TRBV7-9; j_call: TRBJ2-7; cdr3_aa: CASSGADSPASYEQYF; cdr3_nt: TGTGCCAGCAGCGGGGCCGACAGCCCGGCTTCCTACGAGCAGTACTTC
d_call: TRBD1; clone_size: many; v_call: TRBV2; j_call: TRBJ1-4; cdr3_aa: CASRDRGLSNEKLFF; cdr3_nt: TGTGCCAGCAGGGACAGGGGGCTCTCTAATGAAAAACTGTTTTTT
d_call: NA; clone_size: NA; v_call: TRBV5-1; j_call: TRBJ2-5; cdr3_aa: CASSLGRGETQYF; cdr3_nt: TGCGCCAGCAGCTTGGGAAGGGGAGAGACCCAGTACTTC
d_call: TRBD2; clone_size: NA; v_call: TRBV28; j_call: TRBJ2-7; cdr3_aa: CASSRTSGSSYEQYF; cdr3_nt: TGTGCCAGCAGCAGAACTAGCGGGAGCTCCTACGAGCAGTACTTC
d_call: NA; clone_size: few; v_call: TRBV19; j_call: TRBJ1-4; cdr3_aa: CASSIQWQANEKLFF; cdr3_nt: TGTGCCAGTAGTATCCAGTGGCAAGCTAATGAAAAACTGTTTTTT
d_call: TRBD1; clone_size: NA; v_call: TRBV12-5; j_call: TRBJ1-1; cdr3_aa: CASGLQGMNTEAFF; cdr3_nt: TGTGCTAGTGGGCTACAGGGGATGAACACTGAAGCTTTCTTT
d_call: TRBD1; clone_size: NA; v_call: TRBV7-2; j_call: TRBJ2-4; cdr3_aa: CASSLIPVGTGAKNIQYF; cdr3_nt: TGTGCCAGCAGCTTAATTCCTGTCGGGACAGGGGCCAAAAACATTCAGTACTTC
d_call: NA; clone_size: NA; v_call: TRBV19; j_call: TRBJ1-5; cdr3_aa: CASSMRFPDQPQHF; cdr3_nt: TGTGCCAGTAGTATGCGGTTTCCCGATCAGCCCCAGCATTTT
d_call: NA; clone_size: NA; v_call: TRBV5-1; j_call: TRBJ1-2; cdr3_aa: CASSWTVQRGRTPNYGYTF; cdr3_nt: TGCGCCAGCAGCTGGACAGTCCAACGAGGCCGAACGCCAAATTATGGCTACACCTTC
d_call: TRBD1; clone_size: once; v_call: TRBV5-1; j_call: TRBJ1-2; cdr3_aa: CASSLGDRQGAANYGYTF; cdr3_nt: TGCGCCAGCAGCTTGGGGGACAGACAGGGGGCAGCGAACTATGGCTACACCTTC
d_call: NA; clone_size: NA; v_call: TRBV6-2/TRBV6-3; j_call: TRBJ1-1; cdr3_aa: CASSEQGWYTEAFF; cdr3_nt: TGTGCCAGCAGCGAACAGGGTTGGTACACTGAAGCTTTCTTT
d_call: NA; clone_size: NA; v_call: TRBV5-4; j_call: TRBJ1-2; cdr3_aa: CASSLGAGNYYGYTF; cdr3_nt: TGTGCCAGCAGCTTGGGGGCAGGGAATTACTATGGCTACACCTTC
d_call: TRBD1; clone_size: NA; v_call: TRBV4-2; j_call: TRBJ2-1; cdr3_aa: CASSQDLSRGSSYNEQFF; cdr3_nt: TGTGCCAGCAGCCAAGATCTTTCCAGGGGGAGCTCCTACAATGAGCAGTTCTTC
d_call: TRBD1; clone_size: NA; v_call: TRBV11-2; j_call: TRBJ1-4; cdr3_aa: CASSWAGGHEKLFF; cdr3_nt: TGTGCCAGCAGCTGGGCAGGGGGACATGAAAAACTGTTTTTT
d_call: TRBD1; clone_size: NA; v_call: TRBV28; j_call: TRBJ2-7; cdr3_aa: CASSLAGGTYEQYF; cdr3_nt: TGTGCCAGCAGTTTGGCAGGGGGAACCTACGAGCAGTACTTC
d_call: NA; clone_size: NA; v_call: TRBV6-4; j_call: TRBJ1-5; cdr3_aa: CASSATPSQPQHF; cdr3_nt: TGTGCCAGCAGTGCTACTCCAAGTCAGCCCCAGCATTTT
d_call: NA; clone_size: NA; v_call: TRBV9; j_call: TRBJ1-1; cdr3_aa: CASSVDVTLNTEAFF; cdr3_nt: TGTGCCAGCAGCGTAGATGTGACTTTGAACACTGAAGCTTTCTTT
d_call: NA; clone_size: NA; v_call: TRBV18; j_call: TRBJ2-5; cdr3_aa: CASSRTKDGSDSETQYF; cdr3_nt: TGTGCCAGCTCACGCACAAAAGATGGTTCGGACTCGGAGACCCAGTACTTC
d_call: NA; clone_size: NA; v_call: TRBV28; j_call: TRBJ2-7; cdr3_aa: CASSPNAGDFNEQYF; cdr3_nt: TGTGCCAGCAGCCCTAATGCAGGGGATTTTAACGAGCAGTACTTC
d_call: TRBD2; clone_size: NA; v_call: TRBV28; j_call: TRBJ2-1; cdr3_aa: CASSKLAGEIKEQFF; cdr3_nt: TGTGCCAGCAGCAAACTAGCGGGAGAAATCAAGGAGCAGTTCTTC
d_call: NA; clone_size: NA; v_call: TRBV4-3; j_call: TRBJ2-1; cdr3_aa: CASSQAGGGTSYNEQFF; cdr3_nt: TGCGCCAGCAGCCAAGCCGGCGGCGGGACTTCCTACAATGAGCAGTTCTTC
d_call: TRBD1; clone_size: NA; v_call: TRBV9; j_call: TRBJ2-3; cdr3_aa: CASSTRTGGTDTQYF; cdr3_nt: TGTGCCAGCAGCACCAGGACAGGGGGCACAGATACGCAGTATTTT
d_call: NA; clone_size: NA; v_call: TRBV5-1; j_call: TRBJ2-5; cdr3_aa: CASSLTVPETQYF; cdr3_nt: TGCGCCAGCAGCTTGACAGTCCCAGAGACCCAGTACTTC
d_call: NA; clone_size: NA; v_call: TRBV5-5; j_call: TRBJ2-7; cdr3_aa: CASSLTGHSTYEQYF; cdr3_nt: TGTGCCAGCAGCTTGACGGGACACAGTACCTACGAGCAGTACTTC
d_call: TRBD2; clone_size: once; v_call: TRBV27; j_call: TRBJ2-7; cdr3_aa: CASSLLAGGPFEQYF; cdr3_nt: TGTGCCAGCAGTTTATTAGCGGGAGGGCCTTTCGAGCAGTACTTC
d_call: TRBD1; clone_size: NA; v_call: TRBV5-8; j_call: TRBJ1-1; cdr3_aa: CASSFTGATEAFF; cdr3_nt: TGTGCCAGCAGCTTTACAGGGGCCACTGAAGCTTTCTTT
d_call: NA; clone_size: NA; v_call: TRBV19; j_call: TRBJ1-5; cdr3_aa: CASSWAGASNQPQHF; cdr3_nt: TGTGCCAGCTCCTGGGCGGGGGCAAGCAATCAGCCCCAGCATTTT
d_call: TRBD1; clone_size: NA; v_call: TRBV9; j_call: TRBJ2-1; cdr3_aa: CASSADRGRYNEQFF; cdr3_nt: TGTGCCAGCAGCGCCGACAGGGGGAGGTACAATGAGCAGTTCTTC
d_call: NA; clone_size: NA; v_call: TRBV18; j_call: TRBJ1-1; cdr3_aa: CASSPSLQTSNTEAFF; cdr3_nt: TGTGCCAGCTCACCATCTCTACAGACGTCGAACACTGAAGCTTTCTTT
d_call: NA; clone_size: NA; v_call: TRBV6-5; j_call: TRBJ1-5; cdr3_aa: CASDTGFEPQHF; cdr3_nt: TGTGCCAGCGACACAGGGTTCGAGCCCCAGCATTTT
d_call: NA; clone_size: NA; v_call: TRBV18; j_call: TRBJ1-3; cdr3_aa: CASSPTPEGSGNTIYF; cdr3_nt: TGTGCCAGCTCACCTACCCCGGAGGGCTCTGGAAACACCATATATTTT
d_call: TRBD1; clone_size: NA; v_call: TRBV2; j_call: TRBJ1-2; cdr3_aa: CASRPPTGGSDGYTF; cdr3_nt: TGTGCCAGCAGGCCCCCGACAGGGGGAAGTGATGGCTACACCTTC
d_call: NA; clone_size: few; v_call: TRBV6-2/TRBV6-3; j_call: TRBJ1-5; cdr3_aa: CASSSIGQGNQPQHF; cdr3_nt: TGTGCCAGCAGTTCCATAGGGCAGGGGAATCAGCCCCAGCATTTT
d_call: NA; clone_size: NA; v_call: TRBV7-2; j_call: TRBJ1-1; cdr3_aa: CASSLNNFWEAFF; cdr3_nt: TGTGCCAGCAGCTTAAATAACTTCTGGGAAGCTTTCTTT